This T cell receptor (beta chain) was documented in a study of blood T cell repertoires in COVID-19. Study overall: Acute and convalescent COVID-19 samples came from the United States, Italy and Spain. The cDNA or gDNA used as material had been derived from T cells, B-cell-depleted T cells, or PBMCs.

This table comes from immunoSEQ multiplex PCR, and its TCRdb copy is limited to in-frame clones, with some not included. The sample yields about 210,000 clones, approximately 90% seen once. CDR1 and CDR2 from the germline V gene are SGHDT and YYEEEE. The V segment lost 1 base and the J segment 4 bases; nucleotides outside the gene matches: 4. This CDR3 spans 15 amino acids. The rearrangement joins TRBV5-6 to TRBJ1-2; TRBD1 matches 10 bases. The sequence derives from a woman aged 35 to 49 with acute or convalescent COVID-19. The sequenced sample was peripheral blood. CDR3 coding DNA: TGTGCCAGCAGCTTGATTGGACAGGGGGGCTATGGCTACACCTTC. This codes for CASSLIGQGGYGYTF.